The T cell receptor (beta chain) described here comes from a study of blood T cell repertoires in COVID-19. Study summary: Italy, Spain and the United States were the sources of the convalescent and acute COVID-19 samples.

The CDR3 spans 15 residues. V was clipped by 6 bases and J by 7 bases; unmatched bases: 13. Looked up from germline, CDR1 is KGHSH and CDR2 is LQKENI. In the authors' methods: Nucleated cell number was recorded as an estimate derived from reference gene primer amplification. TCRdb's table, derived via immunoSEQ multiplex PCR, lists solely in-frame clones and lacks some. V and J calls plus clone size are reproduced from that table; the DNA served to infer D and trimming. The data hold roughly 140,000 clones, with roughly 87% observed a single time. V is TRBV18 and J is TRBJ2-3; TRBD2 aligns across 7 bases. The sequencing sample was made of peripheral blood. This receptor was taken from a woman aged 60-75 years with active or convalescent COVID-19. CDR3 in amino acids: CASSPNAGDRNTQYF. CDR3 sequence (DNA): TGTGCCAGCTCGCCCAACGCGGGGGATCGAAATACGCAGTATTTT.